One sample yielded the 25 T cell receptor beta chains listed below, sequenced in a study of neurological immune-mediated disorders (dated by TCRdb to between 2017 and 2020). Libraries came from 5' RACE. Sequencing used an Illumina HiSeq 2500. TCRdb trimmed the raw reads at Q25, called clones with MiXCR and kept productive beta chains. Records with the same CDR3 protein are collapsed into one entry carrying the most frequent genes and DNA. For this sample there are tens of thousands of distinct CDR3 sequences; approximately 3.7% appear just once. 2.6% of the sample is taken by the ten largest. The material sequenced was PBMCs. All receptors come from a man in his fifties with multiple sclerosis.

This clonotype was counted ten times or more. V is TRBV19 and J is TRBJ2-2, with unresolved D. CDR1 LNHDA and CDR2 SQIVND come from the germline V gene (reference sequence). CDR3 length: 11 residues. Trimming left V 4 bases short and J 8 bases short, with 5 bases between. The CDR3 sequence is CASSTGGELFF. The CDR3 nucleotides read TGTGCCAGTAGTACCGGGGGGGAGCTGTTTTTT.

This clonotype was seen at least ten times. The rearrangement links TRBV5-1 to TRBJ2-6; D is unclear. The CDR3 sequence is 15 residues long. The ends were cut back, 0 bases at V and 0 bases at J, with 4 bases in the middle. The germline V gene encodes CDR1 SGHRS and CDR2 YFSETQ. CDR3 loop: CASSLVGSGANVLTF. The CDR3 DNA follows: TGCGCCAGCAGCTTGGTTGGCTCTGGGGCCAACGTCCTGACTTTC.

This clonotype was observed many times. The rearrangement joins TRBV2 to TRBJ2-7, with 7 bases that match TRBD1. The germline V gene encodes CDR1 SNHLY and CDR2 FYNNEI. After removal of 8 bases from V and 4 bases from J, the junction contained 5 bases not matched to a gene. The CDR3 contains 12 residues. The CDR3 here is CASVGQSYEQYF. CDR3 sequence (DNA): TGTGCCAGCGTGGGACAGTCGTACGAGCAGTACTTC.

This clonotype came up many times. In nucleotides, the CDR3 is TGTGCCAGCAGTCACCAGGGGTCCGGGGCCAACGTCCTGACTTTC. It translates to CASSHQGSGANVLTF. The rearrangement uses TRBV11-2 and TRBJ2-6; D is possibly TRBD1 (6 bases). Germline V gene data show CDR1 as SGHAT and CDR2 as FQNNGV. This CDR3 region has 15 residues. Deletions cut 6 bases from V and 4 bases from J, with 13 bases between.

This clonotype was detected ten times or more. The V and J genes are TRBV20-1 and TRBJ1-6, with 11 positions matching TRBD1. The CDR3 sequence is 14 residues long. Germline CDR1 is DFQATT and CDR2 is SNEGSKA (reference sequence). Trimming took 3 bases from V and 7 from J; bases not matched to a gene: 2. CDR3 nucleotide sequence: TGCAGTGCTAGGGGACAGGGGGAAAATTCACCCCTCCACTTT. It codes for CSARGQGENSPLHF.

This clonotype was seen repeatedly, ten times or more. The chain couples TRBV7-2 to TRBJ2-2; D not resolved. Per germline, CDR1 SGHTA and CDR2 FQGNSA. Trimming took 1 base from V and 1 from J, leaving 16 bases between them. There are 18 residues in the CDR3. CDR3 DNA sequence: TGTGCCAGCAGCTTAGAGTCAGCCGTACAGTTGAACACCGGGGAGCTGTTTTTT. Residues: CASSLESAVQLNTGELFF.

This clonotype was found many times. The V and J genes are TRBV12-3 or TRBV12-4 and TRBJ2-1; 9 bases are shared with TRBD2. The CDR3 is made up of 15 amino acids. V dropped 1 base and J dropped 9; count of bases not matched to a gene: 7. CDR3 in DNA: TGTGCCAGCAGTTTAGGAGTAGCGGGGGTCGGTGAGCAGTTCTTC. This gives the protein CASSLGVAGVGEQFF.

This clonotype was seen repeatedly, ten times or more. The CDR3 DNA reads TGCGCCAGCAGTTATGGGGGGGGAAACACTGAAGCTTTCTTT. It codes for CASSYGGGNTEAFF. This sequence joins TRBV5-1 and TRBJ1-1, with D maybe TRBD1 (5 bases). The CDR3 loop spans 14 amino acids. CDR1 and CDR2 from the germline V gene are SGHRS and YFSETQ. The ends were cut back, 5 bases at V and 2 bases at J, with 13 bases in the middle.

By share of the sample, this clonotype is medium-sized. The chain links TRBV20-1 to TRBJ1-1; TRBD1 matches at 8 bases. This CDR3 is built from 13 residues. Trimming took 5 bases from V and 1 from J; bases not matched to a gene: 3. The germline CDR1 and CDR2 sequences are DFQATT and SNEGSKA (reference sequence). The CDR3 DNA is TGCAGTGCTCCGACAGGGGCGAACACTGAAGCTTTCTTT. It encodes CSAPTGANTEAFF.

This clonotype was counted only a few times. Being one base from a much bigger clone, this may be a read error. The V gene is TRBV20-1, the J gene TRBJ2-3; D unresolved. The V and J ends lost 2 bases and 0 bases respectively, with 9 bases between them. The CDR3 sequence is 14 residues long. Germline V gene data show CDR1 as DFQATT and CDR2 as SNEGSKA (reference sequence). The CDR3 nucleotides read TGCAGTGCTAGATCGGGTACTAGCACAGATACGCAGTATTTT. Protein: CSARSGTSTDTQYF.

This clonotype was seen a handful of times. A much bigger clone sits one base away, suggesting this may be a read error. V and J are TRBV5-5 and TRBJ2-2; 7 bases align to TRBD1. The V and J ends lost 0 bases and 4 bases, in that order; junction bases with no gene match: 6. Germline CDR1 is SGHKS and CDR2 is YYEKEE (reference sequence). The CDR3 extends over 16 amino acids. The CDR3 loop is CASSLGTGYTTGELFF. In DNA, the CDR3 is TGTGCCAGCAGCTTGGGGACAGGATATACCACCGGGGAGCTGTTTTTT.

This clonotype was found many times. V and J are TRBV12-3 or TRBV12-4 and TRBJ2-1; D gene uncertain. Trimming stripped 4 bases from V and 3 bases from J, with 19 bases between. The length of the CDR3 is 17 residues. The CDR3 region is CASSSMDLREVYNEQFF. DNA for the CDR3: TGTGCCAGCAGTTCAATGGATCTCCGCGAAGTCTACAATGAGCAGTTCTTC.

This clonotype was seen at least ten times. This chain links TRBV7-9 with TRBJ1-5; D remains unclear. The germline CDR1 and CDR2 sequences are SEHNR and FQNEAQ (reference sequence). The CDR3 extends over 12 amino acids. The V and J ends lost 0 bases and 5 bases respectively, with 2 bases between them. The CDR3 region has the DNA TGTGCCAGCAGCTTAGCGGATCAGCCCCAGCATTTT. Protein product: CASSLADQPQHF. Variable domain in full (rest from reference TRBV7-9 and TRBJ1-5): DTGVSQNPRHKITKRGQNVTFRCDPISEHNRLYWYRQTLGQGPEFLTYFQNEAQLEKSRLLSDRFSAERPKGSFSTLEIQRTEQGDSAMYLCASSLADQPQHFGDGTRLSIL.

This clonotype was counted many times. CDR3 in DNA: TGCAGTGCCCAGTGGAACACTGAAGCTTTCTTT. Residues: CSAQWNTEAFF. The rearrangement joins TRBV20-1 to TRBJ1-1, with no clear D. The CDR3 length is 11 residues. Germline CDR1 DFQATT, CDR2 SNEGSKA (reference sequence). Trimming removed 6 bases from V and 1 base from J, with 6 bases in between.

This clonotype occurred many times. The chain links TRBV20-1 to TRBJ2-7, with 9 positions matching TRBD2. V was clipped by 6 bases and J by 1 base; unmatched bases: 10. CDR1 is DFQATT, CDR2 SNEGSKA, per germline (reference sequence). The CDR3 covers 15 residues. This CDR3 reads CSAYSASGESYEQYV. CDR3 coding DNA: TGCAGTGCATACTCGGCTAGCGGGGAGTCCTACGAGCAGTACGTC.

This clonotype was counted many times. This chain links TRBV29-1 with TRBJ2-3, with TRBD1 identical over 8 bases. The CDR3 sequence is 11 residues long. V lost 3 bases, J lost 8 bases, and 1 base stayed unmatched. Germline values: CDR1 SQVTM, CDR2 ANQGSEA. The CDR3 nucleotides are TGCAGCGTTGACACAGGGGGTACGCAGTATTTT. It is translated as CSVDTGGTQYF.

This clonotype was seen repeatedly, ten times or more. This sequence joins TRBV21-1 and TRBJ2-2; no DNA check was done on the table's D call, TRBD2. TRBV21-1 constitutes a pseudogene. The CDR3 sequence is 17 residues long. The CDR3 DNA follows: TGTGCCAGCAGCAAAGAGGGGATAGCGGGCCCCACCGGGGAGCTGTTTTTT. Protein product: CASSKEGIAGPTGELFF.

The V call is TRBV5-1, the J call TRBJ2-3; D perhaps matches TRBD2 (5 bases). V was pared by 3 bases and J by 2 bases, with 10 bases between. Germline V gene lookup returns CDR1 SGHRS and CDR2 YFSETQ. The CDR3 has 14 amino acids. CDR3 amino acids: CASSSELVTDTQYF. CDR3 DNA sequence: TGCGCCAGCAGCTCCGAACTAGTCACAGATACGCAGTATTTT.

This clonotype was counted between two and nine times. The chain uses TRBV12-3 or TRBV12-4 and TRBJ2-2; 9 nucleotides match TRBD1. This CDR3 spans 14 amino acids. V shed 6 bases and J 5 bases; nucleotides not matched to a gene: 4. The CDR3 sequence is CASRGTGRTGELFF. The CDR3 nucleotides read TGTGCCAGCAGGGGGACAGGGAGAACCGGGGAGCTGTTTTTT.

Turning to this clonotype: A much larger clone is a single base away; this may be a read error. This rearrangement joins TRBV6-5 to TRBJ1-1, with D maybe TRBD1 (6 bases). The CDR3 is 11 amino acids. In germline, CDR1 is MNHEY, CDR2 SVGAGI. V shed 10 bases and J shed 5 bases, with 11 bases lying between them. The CDR3 spells CATEQGTEAFF. The CDR3 DNA is TGTGCCACGGAACAGGGAACTGAAGCTTTCTTT.

This clonotype was seen ten or more times. The rearrangement uses TRBV12-3 or TRBV12-4 and TRBJ2-3, with 7 positions matching TRBD2. This CDR3 contains 16 residues. V was clipped by 6 bases and J by 1 base; unmatched bases: 10. This CDR3 is CASSPPRRGGTDTQYF. In nucleotides, the CDR3 is TGTGCCAGCAGCCCCCCGCGACGGGGGGGCACAGATACGCAGTATTTT.

There are many counts of this clonotype. The chain employs TRBV28 and TRBJ2-1; 10 bases align to TRBD2. The CDR3 extends over 14 amino acids. Germline lookup yields CDR1 MDHEN and CDR2 SYDVKM. With 2 bases clipped from V and 9 bases from J, the junction kept 4 bases outside the gene matches. The CDR3 sequence: CASSLSSGGSEQFF. In DNA, the CDR3 is TGTGCCAGCAGTTTAAGTAGCGGGGGGAGTGAGCAGTTCTTC.

This clonotype was seen at least ten times. The chain is built from TRBV29-1 and TRBJ1-4; D remains ambiguous. CDR3 length: 11 amino acids. Trimming shortened V by 3 bases and J by 11 bases, and 10 bases separated the two germline ends. Germline V lookup: CDR1 SQVTM, CDR2 ANQGSEA. CDR3 region: CSVDSGEKLFF. DNA of the CDR3: TGCAGCGTTGATTCTGGGGAGAAACTGTTTTTT.

This clonotype was counted many times. V and J are TRBV5-1 and TRBJ1-1, with 8 bases aligning to TRBD1. Per germline, CDR1 SGHRS and CDR2 YFSETQ. Losses at the gene ends were 6 bases for V and 1 base for J; bases not matched to a gene: 8. The length of the CDR3 is 15 residues. The CDR3 reads CASTTDRGANTEAFF. The CDR3 nucleotides are TGCGCCAGCACCACTGACAGGGGTGCGAACACTGAAGCTTTCTTT. The whole variable domain, filled in from reference TRBV5-1 and TRBJ1-1, reads KAGVTQTPRYLIKTRGQQVTLSCSPISGHRSVSWYQQTPGQGLQFLFEYFSETQRNKGNFPGRFSGRQFSNSRSEMNVSTLELGDSALYLCASTTDRGANTEAFFGQGTRLTVV.

This clonotype was recorded many times. The chain recombines TRBV5-1 with TRBJ1-1; no definite D call. The CDR3 spans 15 residues. CDR1 is SGHRS and CDR2 is YFSETQ in the germline V gene. With 0 bases removed from V and 0 bases from J, the gap between germline ends came to 9 bases. This CDR3 is CASSLVGNVNTEAFF. The CDR3 nucleotides are TGCGCCAGCAGCTTGGTCGGGAACGTGAACACTGAAGCTTTCTTT.